The source of this T cell receptor beta chain is a study of Graves' ophthalmopathy and Graves' hyperthyroidism. The study, taken as a whole, reports: Blood was where most expanded thyroid clonotypes above 0.001 frequency also turned up.

Ten or more counts support this clonotype. Its specificity is unknown. The authors amplified TCR beta CDR3 regions, and they did so from RNA transcripts for repertoire sequencing. The workflow started with a first-round RT-PCR run with HTBI primers and then moved on to a second-round multiplex PCR. TCRdb reanalysed the multiplex PCR reads using MiXCR and keeps one entry per CDR3 protein. The data hold 500,000 to 600,000 distinct CDR3 sequences, with roughly 39% observed a single time. Germline CDR1 is MGHDK and CDR2 is SYGVNS. This CDR3 comprises 12 residues. The V and J ends lost 6 bases and 4 bases respectively, with 6 bases between them.

The chain is built from TRBV25-1 and TRBJ2-2; D ambiguous. The sequenced sample consisted of peripheral blood or thyroid tissue (not recorded which). This TCR derives from an adult man with Graves' hyperthyroidism. The CDR3 coding sequence is TGTGCCAGCAGGGGTCTCACCGGGGAGCTGTTTTTT. It translates to CASRGLTGELFF.